This TCR beta chain is from a study of blood T cell repertoires in COVID-19. Study overall: Samples representing acute and convalescent COVID-19 were sourced from the United States, Italy and Spain. Sources were T cells, B-cell-depleted T cells, or PBMCs; the material itself was cDNA or gDNA.

The table lists this clone with a count of one. Authors' analysis steps: The authors estimated nucleated cell counts from reference gene primer amplification. Generated by immunoSEQ multiplex PCR, the TCRdb table keeps only in-frame clones and is missing some. V and J calls and clone size are copied from that table; D and trimming were computed from the DNA. The sample has approximately 97,000 clones; 65% to 90% are singletons. J lost 6 bases, V lost 1 base, and 7 bases had no gene match. Germline V lookup: CDR1 MGHRA, CDR2 YSYEKL. This CDR3 has 16 residues. This TCR came from a woman aged 80 or over with acute or convalescent COVID-19. Sequenced: peripheral blood. The V gene is TRBV4-1, the J gene TRBJ2-1, with TRBD1 identical over 9 bases. CDR3 nucleotides: TGCGCCAGCAGCCAAGGCCAAGACAGGGGGACCAATGAGCAGTTCTTC. The encoded protein is CASSQGQDRGTNEQFF.